This T cell receptor beta chain was observed in a study of blood T cell repertoires in COVID-19. Clones were read by immunoSEQ multiplex PCR, and TCRdb kept only the in-frame ones, dropping some. The sample lists about 270,000 clones; roughly nine tenths were seen once. The TCR comes from a woman between 45 and 60 years old who had recovered from COVID-19. Sequencing input: PBMCs or T cells enriched from blood (not recorded which).

The CDR3 sequence: CASSRWGGDNYNSPLHF. The CDR3 nucleotides are TGTGCCAGCAGCCGCTGGGGAGGGGATAACTATAATTCACCCCTCCACTTT. The chain combines TRBV13 with TRBJ1-6; the D gene is possibly TRBD1 (5 bases). The V end lost 5 bases, the J end lost 3 bases, and 17 bases lay between the germline ends. Germline-derived CDR1 and CDR2 are PRHDT and FYEKMQ (reference sequence). This CDR3 is 17 amino acids long.